The entry below gives a single T cell receptor beta chain sequence along with its context. There are many counts of this clonotype. Its specific antigen is unknown. No much larger clonotype is one base removed from it; base qualities were not supplied. For approximately three days, T cells were expanded from blood mononuclear cells using either the anti-CD3 antibody OKT3 or CD3/CD28 Dynabeads. The culture conditions for expanded T cells were RPMI 1640 plus 10% fetal bovine serum, recombinant human IL-2 (approximately 100 IU/ml) and IL-7 (around 4.7 ng/ml). For cocultures, some 50,000 normal T cells were combined with some 50,000 target cells and bispecific antibody in 75 to 100 ul and incubated for under 20 hours at 37 degrees C. Each bispecific antibody consisted of two single-chain variable fragments expressed in a single-chain diabody format with a His tag. The effector T cells were obtained from healthy human donors, with peripheral blood mononuclear cells isolated from leukapheresis samples by Ficoll density gradient centrifugation.

This specimen comes from a study of beta chain bispecific antibodies for T cell cancers (dated by TCRdb to the early 2020s). Notes on the research overall: Healthy donor T cells were cocultured with T cell leukemia lines and bispecific antibodies, then TRBV sequencing of surviving cells measured the depletion of each TRBV family. Jurkat cells expressed surface TRBV12 (TRBV12-3), and HPB-ALL cells expressed surface TRBV5-5. What the work shows at the level of the full study, not this receptor alone: Every sequenced sample contained a mix of leukemia cell line cells and normal T cells, and most targeted TRBV signal came from the leukemia cells rather than from the normal T cells. Cross-reactivity of the anti-TRBV5-5 antibody with TRBV5-6 was attributed to high sequence similarity between the two genes.

Unique molecular identifier barcodes were built into the libraries and used for clonotype quantification. Qiagen AllPrep DNA/RNA Micro kits were used to isolate total RNA, and an Agilent TapeStation was used to check RNA quality. TCR beta libraries were built by 5' RACE: cDNA synthesis followed by two PCR steps using TCR beta constant-region gene-specific primers. Sequencing of the TCR beta libraries was done on an Illumina MiSeq platform. Per the source publication's procedure: MIGEC, MiXCR and VDJtools were used for read processing. To get a clonotype's frequency, the unique molecular identifiers belonging to that clonotype were divided by all unique molecular identifiers in the sample. Nonfunctional TRBV genes listed as pseudogenes or open reading frames in IMGT, such as TRBV1, TRBV12-1 and TRBV21, were excluded. The public reads were quality trimmed at Q25 with fastp and then assembled into clones with MiXCR by TCRdb, keeping productive beta chains. Each entry is one CDR3 protein sequence, shown with its most common DNA and genes. TCRdb, rather than the study authors, made the V and J calls. The sample records 21,000 or so distinct CDR3 sequences, under 3% of which are singletons. Of the sample, over 25% is held by the ten largest clones.

The CDR1 and CDR2 encoded by the germline V gene are SGHRS and YFSETQ. The CDR3 numbers 16 residues from cysteine through phenylalanine. Just the 48-base CDR3 DNA is kept, in frame starting at base 1. V lost 2 bases and J lost 2 bases, and the count of bases not matched to a germline gene is 7. Material for sequencing was healthy donor T cells cultured with leukemia cells. The chain employs TRBV5-1 and TRBJ1-1; 9 central bases correspond to TRBD1. The receptor comes from a human donor in good health. Some clones in this sample may be carry-over from other donors' samples. CDR3 loop: CASSLPYRGRNTEAFF. The DNA sequence is as follows: TGCGCCAGCAGCTTACCCTACAGGGGGCGTAACACTGAAGCTTTCTTT.